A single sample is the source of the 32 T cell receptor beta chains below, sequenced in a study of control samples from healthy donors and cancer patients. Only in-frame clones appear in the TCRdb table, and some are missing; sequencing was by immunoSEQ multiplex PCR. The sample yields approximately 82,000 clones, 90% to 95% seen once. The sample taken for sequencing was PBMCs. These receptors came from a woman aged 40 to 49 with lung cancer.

The CDR3 nucleotides read TGTGCCAGCAGCACCCCCGGGACAGGAGTGGCTAATGAAAAACTGTTTTTT. It yields the protein CASSTPGTGVANEKLFF. The rearrangement joins TRBV5-5 to TRBJ1-4, with TRBD1 matching over 8 bases. CDR1 is SGHKS, CDR2 YYEKEE, per germline (reference sequence). After removal of 4 bases from V and 3 bases from J, the junction contained 11 bases not matched to a gene. The CDR3 totals 17 residues. The full variable domain, in which reference TRBV5-5 and TRBJ1-4 provide the parts outside the CDR3, is DAGVTQSPTHLIKTRGQQVTLRCSPISGHKSVSWYQQVLGQGPQFIFQYYEKEERGRGNFPDRFSARQFPNYSSELNVNALLLGDSALYLCASSTPGTGVANEKLFFGSGTQLSVL.

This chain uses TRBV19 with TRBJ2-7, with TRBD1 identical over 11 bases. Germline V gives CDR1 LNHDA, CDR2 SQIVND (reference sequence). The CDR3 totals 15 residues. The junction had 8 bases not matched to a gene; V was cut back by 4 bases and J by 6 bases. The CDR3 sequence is CASSTWGQGEAEQYF. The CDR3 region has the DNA TGTGCCAGTAGTACCTGGGGACAGGGGGAAGCCGAGCAGTACTTC.

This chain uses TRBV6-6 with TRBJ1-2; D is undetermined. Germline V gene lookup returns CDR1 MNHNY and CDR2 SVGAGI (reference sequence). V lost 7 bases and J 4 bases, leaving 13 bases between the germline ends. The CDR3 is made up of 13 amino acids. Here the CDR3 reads CASTERPFYGYTF. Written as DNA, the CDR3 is TGTGCCAGCACCGAACGACCGTTCTATGGCTACACCTTC.

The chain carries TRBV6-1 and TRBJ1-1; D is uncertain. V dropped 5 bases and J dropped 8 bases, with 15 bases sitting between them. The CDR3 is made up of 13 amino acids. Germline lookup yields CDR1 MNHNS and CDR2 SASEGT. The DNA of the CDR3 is TGTGCCAGCAGTCCGGCCAGTGTCCCAGAAGCTTTCTTT. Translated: CASSPASVPEAFF.

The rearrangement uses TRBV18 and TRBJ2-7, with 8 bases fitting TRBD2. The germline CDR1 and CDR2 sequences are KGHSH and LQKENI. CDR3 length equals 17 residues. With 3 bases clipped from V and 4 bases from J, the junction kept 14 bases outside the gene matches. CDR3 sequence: CASSPTAIGGAKYEQYF. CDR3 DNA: TGTGCCAGCTCACCGACCGCCATCGGGGGGGCCAAGTACGAGCAGTACTTC.

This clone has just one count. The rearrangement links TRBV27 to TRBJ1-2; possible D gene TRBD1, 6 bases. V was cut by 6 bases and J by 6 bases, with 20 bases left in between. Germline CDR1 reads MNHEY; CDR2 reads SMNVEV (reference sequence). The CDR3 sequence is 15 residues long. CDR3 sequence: CASSRNNREGNGYTF. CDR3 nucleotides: TGTGCCAGCAGCCGAAATAACAGGGAGGGGAATGGCTACACCTTC.

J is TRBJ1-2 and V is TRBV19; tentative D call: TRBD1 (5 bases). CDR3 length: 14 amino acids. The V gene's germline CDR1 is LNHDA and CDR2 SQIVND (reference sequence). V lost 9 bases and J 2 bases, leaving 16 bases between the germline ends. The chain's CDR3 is CASRNREGNYGYTF. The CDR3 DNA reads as TGTGCCAGCCGGAACCGGGAGGGGAACTATGGCTACACCTTC.

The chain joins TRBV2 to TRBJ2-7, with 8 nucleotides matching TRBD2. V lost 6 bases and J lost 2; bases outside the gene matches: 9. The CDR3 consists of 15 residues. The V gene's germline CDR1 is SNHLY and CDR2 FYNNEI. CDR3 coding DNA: TGTGCCAGCAGCGGGACGCGGGGGGCCCCCTACGAGCAGTACTTC. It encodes CASSGTRGAPYEQYF.

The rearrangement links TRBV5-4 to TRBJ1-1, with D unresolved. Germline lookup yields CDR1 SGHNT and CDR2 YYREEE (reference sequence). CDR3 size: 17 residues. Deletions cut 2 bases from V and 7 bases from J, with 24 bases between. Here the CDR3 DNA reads TGTGCCAGCAGCTTAGAATCACTGAGGAGTCTCGGCCGTGAAGCTTTCTTT. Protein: CASSLESLRSLGREAFF. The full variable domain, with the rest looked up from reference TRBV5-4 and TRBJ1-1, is ETGVTQSPTHLIKTRGQQVTLRCSSQSGHNTVSWYQQALGQGPQFIFQYYREEENGRGNFPPRFSGLQFPNYSSELNVNALELDDSALYLCASSLESLRSLGREAFFGQGTRLTVV.

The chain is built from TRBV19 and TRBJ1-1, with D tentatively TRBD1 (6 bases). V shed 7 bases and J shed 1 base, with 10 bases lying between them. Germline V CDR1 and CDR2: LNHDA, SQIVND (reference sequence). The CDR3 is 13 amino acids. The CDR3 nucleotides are TGTGCCAGTATTCCGGGACAGAACACTGAAGCTTTCTTT. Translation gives CASIPGQNTEAFF.

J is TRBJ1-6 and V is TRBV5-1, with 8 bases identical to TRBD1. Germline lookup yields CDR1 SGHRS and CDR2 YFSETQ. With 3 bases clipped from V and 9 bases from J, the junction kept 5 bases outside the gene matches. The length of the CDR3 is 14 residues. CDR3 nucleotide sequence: TGCGCCAGCAGCTCGGGACAGGAAACTTCACCCCTCCACTTT. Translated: CASSSGQETSPLHF.

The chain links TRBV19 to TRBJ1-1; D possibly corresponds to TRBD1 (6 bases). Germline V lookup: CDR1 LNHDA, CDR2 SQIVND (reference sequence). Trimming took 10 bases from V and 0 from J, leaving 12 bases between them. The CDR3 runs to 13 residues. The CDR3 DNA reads TGTGCCACCGGGGGACAAATGAACACTGAAGCTTTCTTT. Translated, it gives CATGGQMNTEAFF.

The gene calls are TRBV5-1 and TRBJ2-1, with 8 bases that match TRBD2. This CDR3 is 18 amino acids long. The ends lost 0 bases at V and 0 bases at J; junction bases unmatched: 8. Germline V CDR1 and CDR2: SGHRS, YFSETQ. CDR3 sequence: CASSLGSGSGGSYNEQFF. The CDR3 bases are TGCGCCAGCAGCTTGGGCTCGGGAAGCGGGGGCTCCTACAATGAGCAGTTCTTC.

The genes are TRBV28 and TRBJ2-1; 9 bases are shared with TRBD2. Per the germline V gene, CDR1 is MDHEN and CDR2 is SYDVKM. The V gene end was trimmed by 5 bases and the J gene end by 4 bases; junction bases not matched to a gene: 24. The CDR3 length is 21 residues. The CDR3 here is CASSGDRWLAGYPRIYNEQFF. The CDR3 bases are TGTGCCAGCAGTGGAGATAGGTGGCTAGCGGGGTATCCACGAATTTACAATGAGCAGTTCTTC.

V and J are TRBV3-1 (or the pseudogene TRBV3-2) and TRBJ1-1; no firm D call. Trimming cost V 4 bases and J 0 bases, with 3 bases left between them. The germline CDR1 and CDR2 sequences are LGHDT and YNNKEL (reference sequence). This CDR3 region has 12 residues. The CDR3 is CASSRMNTEAFF. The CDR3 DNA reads TGTGCCAGCAGCCGGATGAACACTGAAGCTTTCTTT.

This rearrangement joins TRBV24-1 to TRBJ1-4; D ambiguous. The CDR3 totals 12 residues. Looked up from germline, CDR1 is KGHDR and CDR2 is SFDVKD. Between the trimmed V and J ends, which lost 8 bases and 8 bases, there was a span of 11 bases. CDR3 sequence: CATMGLEEKLFF. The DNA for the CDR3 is TGTGCCACCATGGGTCTGGAGGAAAAACTGTTTTTT.

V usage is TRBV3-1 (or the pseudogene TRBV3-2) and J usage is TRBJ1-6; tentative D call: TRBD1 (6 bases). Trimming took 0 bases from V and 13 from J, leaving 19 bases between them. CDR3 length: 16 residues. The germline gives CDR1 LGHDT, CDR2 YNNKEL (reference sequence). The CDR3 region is CASSQDGPGAARPLHF. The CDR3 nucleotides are TGTGCCAGCAGCCAAGATGGGCCAGGGGCCGCCCGGCCCCTCCACTTT.

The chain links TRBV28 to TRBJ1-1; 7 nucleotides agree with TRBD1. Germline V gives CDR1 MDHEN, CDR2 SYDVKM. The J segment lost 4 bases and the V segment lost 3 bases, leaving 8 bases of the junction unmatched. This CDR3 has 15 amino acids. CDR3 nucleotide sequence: TGTGCCAGCAGTTTTTTAAGGGGGCATAGCACTGAAGCTTTCTTT. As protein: CASSFLRGHSTEAFF. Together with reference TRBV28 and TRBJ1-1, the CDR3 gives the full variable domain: DVKVTQSSRYLVKRTGEKVFLECVQDMDHENMFWYRQDPGLGLRLIYFSYDVKMKEKGDIPEGYSVSREKKERFSLILESASTNQTSMYLCASSFLRGHSTEAFFGQGTRLTVV.

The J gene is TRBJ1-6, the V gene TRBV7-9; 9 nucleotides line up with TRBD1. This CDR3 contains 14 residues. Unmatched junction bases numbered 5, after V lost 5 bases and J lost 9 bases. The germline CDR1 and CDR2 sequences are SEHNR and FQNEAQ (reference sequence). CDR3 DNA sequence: TGTGCCAGCAGCCCACAGGGGGCTGTTTCACCCCTCCACTTT. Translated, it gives CASSPQGAVSPLHF.

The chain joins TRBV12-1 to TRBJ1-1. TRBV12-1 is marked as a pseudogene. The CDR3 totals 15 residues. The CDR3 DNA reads TGTGCCAGCAGCTTTTCGGGTCTGAGGGACACTGAAGCTTTCTTT. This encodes CASSFSGLRDTEAFF.

In DNA, the CDR3 is TGTGCCAGTAAAAGAGGAAGCGCAGGGGAAAAACTGTTTTTT. Translated: CASKRGSAGEKLFF. The V call is TRBV19, the J call TRBJ1-4; the D gene is possibly TRBD1 (5 bases). Trimming pared 7 bases from V and 8 bases from J, leaving 17 bases between. Germline CDR1 reads LNHDA; CDR2 reads SQIVND (reference sequence). The CDR3 spans 14 residues.

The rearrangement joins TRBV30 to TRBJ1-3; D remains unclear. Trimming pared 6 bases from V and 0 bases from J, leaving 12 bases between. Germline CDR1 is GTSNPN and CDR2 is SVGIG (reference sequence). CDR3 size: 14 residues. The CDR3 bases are TGTGCCTGCGACGAGGTCTACTCTGGAAACACCATATATTTT. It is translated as CACDEVYSGNTIYF.

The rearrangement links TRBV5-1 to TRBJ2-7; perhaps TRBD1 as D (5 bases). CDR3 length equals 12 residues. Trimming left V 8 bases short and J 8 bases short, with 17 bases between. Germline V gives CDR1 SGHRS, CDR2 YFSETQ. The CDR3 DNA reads TGCGCCAGTTCCGGGCAGGGTAAGAAGCAGTACTTC. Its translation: CASSGQGKKQYF. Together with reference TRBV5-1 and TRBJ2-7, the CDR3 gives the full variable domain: KAGVTQTPRYLIKTRGQQVTLSCSPISGHRSVSWYQQTPGQGLQFLFEYFSETQRNKGNFPGRFSGRQFSNSRSEMNVSTLELGDSALYLCASSGQGKKQYFGPGTRLTVT.

Here the CDR3 DNA reads TGTGCCAGCGAGAAGGGATCCTACGAGCAGTACTTC. Residues: CASEKGSYEQYF. The chain links TRBV21-1 to TRBJ2-7. TRBV21-1 represents a pseudogene. The CDR3 is 12 amino acids.

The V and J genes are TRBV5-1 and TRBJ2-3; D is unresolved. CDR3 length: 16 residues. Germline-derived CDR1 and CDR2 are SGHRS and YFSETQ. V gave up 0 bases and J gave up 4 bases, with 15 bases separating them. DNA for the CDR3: TGCGCCAGCAGCTTGGAGGTAGATCAACAGTCAGATACGCAGTATTTT. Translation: CASSLEVDQQSDTQYF. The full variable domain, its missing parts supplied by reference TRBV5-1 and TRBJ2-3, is KAGVTQTPRYLIKTRGQQVTLSCSPISGHRSVSWYQQTPGQGLQFLFEYFSETQRNKGNFPGRFSGRQFSNSRSEMNVSTLELGDSALYLCASSLEVDQQSDTQYFGPGTRLTVL.

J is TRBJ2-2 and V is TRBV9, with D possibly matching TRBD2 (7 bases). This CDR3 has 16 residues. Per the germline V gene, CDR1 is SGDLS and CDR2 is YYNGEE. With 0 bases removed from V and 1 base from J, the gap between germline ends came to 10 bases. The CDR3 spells CASSVEGGWNTGELFF. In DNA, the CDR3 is TGTGCCAGCAGCGTAGAGGGGGGGTGGAACACCGGGGAGCTGTTTTTT.

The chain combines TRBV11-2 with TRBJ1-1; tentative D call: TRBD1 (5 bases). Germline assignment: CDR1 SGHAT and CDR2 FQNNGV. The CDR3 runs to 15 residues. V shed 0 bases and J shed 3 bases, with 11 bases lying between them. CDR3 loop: CASSLDPRGDTEAFF. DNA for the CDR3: TGTGCCAGCAGCTTAGATCCACGGGGGGACACTGAAGCTTTCTTT.

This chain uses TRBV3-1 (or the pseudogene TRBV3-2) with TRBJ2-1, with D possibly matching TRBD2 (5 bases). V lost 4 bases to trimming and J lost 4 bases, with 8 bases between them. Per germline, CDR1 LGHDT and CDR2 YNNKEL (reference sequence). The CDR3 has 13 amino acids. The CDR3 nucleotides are TGTGCCAGCAGCCCCGGGATTTACAATGAGCAGTTCTTC. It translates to CASSPGIYNEQFF.

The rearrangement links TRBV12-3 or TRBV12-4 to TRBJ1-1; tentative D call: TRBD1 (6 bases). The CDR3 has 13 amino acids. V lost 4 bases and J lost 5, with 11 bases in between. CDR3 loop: CASSYKGTTEAFF. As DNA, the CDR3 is TGTGCCAGCAGTTATAAGGGGACAACTGAAGCTTTCTTT.

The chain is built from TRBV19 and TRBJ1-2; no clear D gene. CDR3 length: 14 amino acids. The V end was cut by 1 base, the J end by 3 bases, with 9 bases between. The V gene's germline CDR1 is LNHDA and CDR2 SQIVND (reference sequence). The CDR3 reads CASSIGESYYGYTF. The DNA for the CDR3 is TGTGCCAGTAGTATAGGGGAATCCTACTATGGCTACACCTTC.

DNA of the CDR3: TGTGCCAGCTCACCACTAGGGGGAGATACGCAGTATTTT. This translates into CASSPLGGDTQYF. The gene calls are TRBV18 and TRBJ2-3, with a possible D match to TRBD1 (6 bases). Between the trimmed V and J ends, which lost 1 base and 5 bases, there was a span of 7 bases. Germline V CDR1 and CDR2: KGHSH, LQKENI. CDR3 size: 13 residues.

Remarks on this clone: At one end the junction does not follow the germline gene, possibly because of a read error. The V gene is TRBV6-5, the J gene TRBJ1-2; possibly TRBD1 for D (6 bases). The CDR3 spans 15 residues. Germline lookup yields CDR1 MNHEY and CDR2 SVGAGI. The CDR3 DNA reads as TGTGCCGGCAGTCTAGGACTTGGACAGTTCTATGGCTACACCTTC. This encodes CAGSLGLGQFYGYTF.